Listed below are T cell receptor beta chains from one sample, sequenced in a study of OX40 agonist ivuxolimab in advanced cancers. The data were produced by immunoSEQ multiplex PCR, yet TCRdb's version contains in-frame clones alone and is incomplete. The sample includes about 95,000 clones, more than 85% of them seen just once. This sample comprised CD4+ or CD8+ T cells sorted from blood, obtained in a trial of the OX40 agonist ivuxolimab. The receptors here all came from an adult with an advanced solid tumor such as melanoma, head and neck, liver or kidney cancer. Each CDR3 is given with its conserved first and last residue.

j_call | v_call | cdr3_aa
TRBJ1-2 | TRBV9 | CASSVEGAKGYTF
TRBJ2-5 | TRBV7-2 | CASSFPTGGKTQYF
TRBJ1-1 | TRBV28 | CASSLPQGMTTEAFF
TRBJ2-5 | TRBV19 | CASNPGRVQETQYF
TRBJ2-1 | TRBV6-5 | CASRDRELEQFF
TRBJ2-5 | TRBV7-9 | CASSGHQETQYF
TRBJ2-2 | TRBV19 | CASKVGTTTGELFF
TRBJ1-5 | TRBV5-8 | CASSHRAQPQHF
TRBJ2-1 | TRBV6-1 | CASSAQRGSSSEQFF
TRBJ2-3 | TRBV11-2 | CASSLGDGGGYF
TRBJ2-1 | TRBV4-3 | CASSDRDRGQFF
TRBJ2-7 | TRBV28 | CASSFAQGLLHEQYF
TRBJ2-5 | TRBV6-1 | CASSYTGGSRETQYF
TRBJ2-7 | TRBV28 | CASSLPGTGEYEQYF
TRBJ2-7 | TRBV19 | CASSIGTGSSYEQYF
TRBJ2-7 | TRBV10-3 | CAIASWSGTGRLREQYF
TRBJ2-7 | TRBV10-1 | CASSEGGRGYEQYF
TRBJ2-1 | TRBV30 | CAWINGRFTFF
TRBJ1-5 | TRBV5-4 | CASSLGQGMPQHF
TRBJ2-3 | TRBV9 | CASSALGGFSTDTQYF
TRBJ1-1 | TRBV29-1 | CSGRPQAGTEAFF
TRBJ2-7 | TRBV5-4 | CASSFPNGLGEYF
TRBJ2-7 | TRBV27 | CASSLTSGTGEQYF
TRBJ1-4 | TRBV7-2 | CASSLEGASRSEKLFF
TRBJ1-4 | TRBV7-2 | CASSLRRSNEKLFF
TRBJ1-2 | TRBV7-9 | CASSTGGYGYTF
TRBJ1-2 | TRBV5-4 | CASSEDRAHGYTF
TRBJ2-7 | TRBV5-4 | CASSLSLAANYEQYF
TRBJ2-7 | TRBV7-2 | CASSLALGGGYEQYF
TRBJ2-3 | TRBV28 | CAIRDSSTDTQYF
TRBJ2-7 | TRBV10-3 | CATGPRDSDEQYF
TRBJ1-2 | TRBV11-1 | CASSTAGSAKYGYTF
TRBJ1-4 | TRBV10-3 | CAISDGINEKLFF
TRBJ1-3 | TRBV28 | CASSLGTGSDSIGNTIYF
TRBJ2-5 | TRBV18 | CASSPTSGPQETQYF
TRBJ1-4 | TRBV28 | CASSRQGLRGKLFF
TRBJ2-6 | TRBV7-9 | CASSFARGRLSSGANVLTF
TRBJ1-2 | TRBV28 | CASSSTGGTNYGYTF
TRBJ1-1 | TRBV27 | CASSLAPRGNTEAFF
TRBJ1-5 | TRBV6-1 | CASSEAVNRPWPQHF
TRBJ2-1 | TRBV19 | CASRLVQLPGNEQFF
TRBJ2-5 | TRBV9 | CASSVQAFGETQYF
TRBJ2-1 | TRBV5-8 | CASSLVAGERNEQFF
TRBJ2-5 | TRBV27 | CASSRDRGRLRETQYF
TRBJ2-1 | TRBV7-9 | CASSLQYRVHNEQFF
TRBJ2-3 | TRBV6-6 | CASRFGHITDTQYF
TRBJ2-7 | TRBV6-1 | CASSSIYEQYF
TRBJ2-4 | TRBV7-9 | CASSSQGGGQNIQYF
TRBJ2-2 | TRBV19 | CASRGLAGNTGELFF
TRBJ1-2 | TRBV30 | CAFPTGFSYGYTF